This T cell receptor beta chain was profiled in a study of cytomegalovirus exposure and HLA in healthy donors. The study ran its PCR with 60 Vbeta and 13 Jbeta primers. The table came from immunoSEQ multiplex PCR; TCRdb's copy has only in-frame clones and leaves some out. This sample has some 65,000 clones, with 70% to 85% found just once. V shed 2 bases and J shed 2 bases, with 7 bases lying between them. CDR1 is WNHNN and CDR2 is SYGVQD in the germline V gene (reference sequence). The CDR3 contains 14 residues. This clonotype originated in a girl between 10 and 17 years old in good health and CMV-seropositive. J is TRBJ1-5 and V is TRBV10-1; tentative D call: TRBD1 (5 bases). Sequencing input: PBMCs. CDR3 in amino acids: CASSEGAGNQPQHF. Here the CDR3 DNA reads TGCGCCAGCAGTGAGGGGGCCGGCAATCAGCCCCAGCATTTT.